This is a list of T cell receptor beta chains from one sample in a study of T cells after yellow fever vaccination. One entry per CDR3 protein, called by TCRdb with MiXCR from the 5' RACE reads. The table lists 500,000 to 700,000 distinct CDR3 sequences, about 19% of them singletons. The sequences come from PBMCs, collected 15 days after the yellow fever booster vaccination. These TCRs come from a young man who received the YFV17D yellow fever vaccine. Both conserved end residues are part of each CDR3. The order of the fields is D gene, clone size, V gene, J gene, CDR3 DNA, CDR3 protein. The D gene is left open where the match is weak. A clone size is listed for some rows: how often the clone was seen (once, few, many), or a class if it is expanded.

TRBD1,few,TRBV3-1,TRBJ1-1,TGTGCCAGCAGCTCCCTTCTAGGGACAGGGGGCACTGAAGCTTTCTTT,CASSSLLGTGGTEAFF
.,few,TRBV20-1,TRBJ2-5,TGCAGTGCTAGAGATGTTGGGGTCGTAAGGACCCAGTACTTC,CSARDVGVVRTQYF
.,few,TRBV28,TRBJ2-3,TGTGCCAGCAGTCCTCCCCTCGGGGGAGATCGGGGTGATACGCAGTATTTT,CASSPPLGGDRGDTQYF
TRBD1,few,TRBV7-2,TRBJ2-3,TGTGCCAGCAGCTTTAAGACAGGGGCCACAGATACGCAGTATTTT,CASSFKTGATDTQYF
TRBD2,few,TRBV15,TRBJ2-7,TGTGCCACCAGCAGAGAACTAGCGGGAGACGAGCAGTACTTC,CATSRELAGDEQYF
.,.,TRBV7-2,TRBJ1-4,TGTGCCAGCACCCTCCCCGGGGGGACACAAAAACTGTTTTTT,CASTLPGGTQKLFF
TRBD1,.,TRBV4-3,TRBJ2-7,TGCGCCAGCAGCCAAGAGCAGGGGGCCGGCGAGCAGTACTTC,CASSQEQGAGEQYF
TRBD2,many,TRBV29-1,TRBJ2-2,TGCAGCGTCCTGCTATTCGCCGGGACTAGCGGGATCGTAACTCCCGGGGAGCTGTTTTTT,CSVLLFAGTSGIVTPGELFF
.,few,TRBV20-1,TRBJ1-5,TGCAGTGCTAGGCAAGGAGCCCGCGGCAATCAGCCCCAGCATTTT,CSARQGARGNQPQHF
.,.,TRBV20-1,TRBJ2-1,TGCAGTGCTCCAGTAGAGCCAGGGAATGAGCAGTTCTTC,CSAPVEPGNEQFF
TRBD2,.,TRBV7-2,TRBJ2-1,TGTGCCAGCAGCGTGGGACTAGCGGGCAGTGAGCAGTTCTTC,CASSVGLAGSEQFF
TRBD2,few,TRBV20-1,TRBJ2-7,TGCAGTGCTAGATTTAGCGGGAGGGTGGGCGAGCAGTACTTC,CSARFSGRVGEQYF
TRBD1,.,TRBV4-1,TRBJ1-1,TGCGCCAGCAGCCAAACCGAACAGGGGGGCACTGAAGCTTTCTTT,CASSQTEQGGTEAFF
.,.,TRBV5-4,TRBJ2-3,TGTGCCAGCAGCTTCGGGACTCCTGACGATACGCAGTATTTT,CASSFGTPDDTQYF
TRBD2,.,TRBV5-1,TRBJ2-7,TGCGCCAGCAGCTTACCCCTAGCGGGAGGTTACGAGCAGTACTTC,CASSLPLAGGYEQYF
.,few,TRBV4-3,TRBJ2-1,TGCGCCAGCAGCCAAGACAGGGGACCCCCCTACAATGAGCAGTTCTTC,CASSQDRGPPYNEQFF
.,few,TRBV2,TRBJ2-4,TGTGCCAGCAGTGAAGCGCTAACGGTCAGCCCCTTAAACATTCAGTACTTC,CASSEALTVSPLNIQYF
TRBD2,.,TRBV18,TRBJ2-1,TGTGCCAGCTCACCAACTAGCGGGAGTAGCTATGAGCAGTTCTTC,CASSPTSGSSYEQFF
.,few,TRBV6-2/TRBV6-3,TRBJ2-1,TGTGCCAGCATGGGGAGCAATGAGCAGTTCTTC,CASMGSNEQFF
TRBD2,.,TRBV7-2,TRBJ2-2,TGTGCCAGCACCAGACTAGCGGTAAACACCGGGGAGCTGTTTTTT,CASTRLAVNTGELFF
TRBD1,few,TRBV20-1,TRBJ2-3,TGCAGTGCTAGCGTCACAGGGGCAGGGACAGATACGCAGTATTTT,CSASVTGAGTDTQYF
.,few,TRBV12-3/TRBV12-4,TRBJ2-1,TGTGCCAGCAGCGGAGCCAGGGGTAACAACTCTGAGTTCTTC,CASSGARGNNSEFF
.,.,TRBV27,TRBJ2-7,TGTGCCAGCAGTTTATCTGGGACAAATTACGAGCAGTACTTC,CASSLSGTNYEQYF
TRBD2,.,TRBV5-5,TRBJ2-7,TGTGCCAGCAGCTTACCCCACAGCGGGGGTACCTACGAGCAGTACTTC,CASSLPHSGGTYEQYF
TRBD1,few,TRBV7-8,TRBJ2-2,TGTGCCAGCAGCTCCCCGGGACAGGGGGCAGGCCTCACCGGGGAGCTGTTTTTT,CASSSPGQGAGLTGELFF
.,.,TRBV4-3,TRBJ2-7,TGCGCCAGCAGCCTCTTGACCTCCTCGGCCGGCAGTGAGCAGTACTTC,CASSLLTSSAGSEQYF
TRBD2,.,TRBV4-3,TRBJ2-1,TGCGCCAGCAGCCAAGTTATGGCTAGCGGAAATGAGCAGTTCTTC,CASSQVMASGNEQFF
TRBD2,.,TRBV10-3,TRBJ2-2,TGTGCCATCAGTGAGGGACTAGCGGGAGTCACCGGGGAGCTGTTTTTT,CAISEGLAGVTGELFF
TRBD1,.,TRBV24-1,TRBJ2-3,TGTGCCACCGGTGAGGGGGCAGCGGATACGCAGTATTTT,CATGEGAADTQYF
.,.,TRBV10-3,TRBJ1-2,TGTGCCACCACGGACATCTCTAACTATGGCTACACCTTC,CATTDISNYGYTF
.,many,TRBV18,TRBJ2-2,TGTGCCAGCTCCGCGGACAGAAGCACCGGGGAGCTGTTTTTT,CASSADRSTGELFF
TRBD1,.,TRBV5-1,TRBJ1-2,TGCGCCAGCAGCTTGGGGACAGGAAGGAGGAACTATGGCTACACCTTC,CASSLGTGRRNYGYTF
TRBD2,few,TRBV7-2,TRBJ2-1,TGTGCCAGCAGCTCCTCTAGCGGGATTTACAATGAGCAGTTCTTC,CASSSSSGIYNEQFF
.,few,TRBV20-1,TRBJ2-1,TGCAGTGCTCAGCGAGGGGTCGCCTACAATGAGCAGTTCTTC,CSAQRGVAYNEQFF